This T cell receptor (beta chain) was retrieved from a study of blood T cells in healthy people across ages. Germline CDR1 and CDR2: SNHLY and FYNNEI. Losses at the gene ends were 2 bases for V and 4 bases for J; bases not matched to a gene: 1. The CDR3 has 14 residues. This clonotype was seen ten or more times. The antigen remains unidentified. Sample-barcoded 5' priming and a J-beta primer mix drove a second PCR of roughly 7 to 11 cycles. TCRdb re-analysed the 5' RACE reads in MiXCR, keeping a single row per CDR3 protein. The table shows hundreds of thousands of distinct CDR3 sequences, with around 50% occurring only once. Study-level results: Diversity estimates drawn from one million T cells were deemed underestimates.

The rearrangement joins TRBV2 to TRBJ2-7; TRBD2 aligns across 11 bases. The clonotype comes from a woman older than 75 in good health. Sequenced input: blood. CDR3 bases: TGTGCCAGCAGTGAATTAGCGGGAGGGTACGAGCAGTACTTC. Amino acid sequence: CASSELAGGYEQYF. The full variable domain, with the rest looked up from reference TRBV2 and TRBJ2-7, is EPEVTQTPSHQVTQMGQEVILRCVPISNHLYFYWYRQILGQKVEFLVSFYNNEISEKSEIFDDQFSVERPDGSNFTLKIRSTKLEDSAMYFCASSELAGGYEQYFGPGTRLTVT.